This TCR beta chain was profiled in a study of blood T cell repertoires in COVID-19. Overall study context: Nucleic acid was either cDNA or gDNA, and it came from T cells, B-cell-depleted T cells, or PBMCs.

The participants were between about 18 and 90 years old and came from 20 to 30 US areas. Cohort assignment relied on participant-reported clinical history. This CDR3 region has 11 residues. V gave up 0 bases and J gave up 8 bases, with 5 bases separating them. Germline loops: CDR1 SGHRS, CDR2 YFSETQ. Clones were read by immunoSEQ multiplex PCR, and TCRdb kept only the in-frame ones, dropping some. The repertoire includes about 320,000 clones, about 85% of them detected once, and 1.5% to 2% sits in the top ten. The chain has TRBV5-1 and TRBJ1-1; D is uncertain. The clonotype originates from a woman in her thirties who had been exposed to COVID-19. Sequenced: PBMCs or T cells enriched from blood (not recorded which). DNA of the CDR3: TGCGCCAGCAGCTTGGCCCAGGAAGCTTTCTTT. Amino acid sequence: CASSLAQEAFF.